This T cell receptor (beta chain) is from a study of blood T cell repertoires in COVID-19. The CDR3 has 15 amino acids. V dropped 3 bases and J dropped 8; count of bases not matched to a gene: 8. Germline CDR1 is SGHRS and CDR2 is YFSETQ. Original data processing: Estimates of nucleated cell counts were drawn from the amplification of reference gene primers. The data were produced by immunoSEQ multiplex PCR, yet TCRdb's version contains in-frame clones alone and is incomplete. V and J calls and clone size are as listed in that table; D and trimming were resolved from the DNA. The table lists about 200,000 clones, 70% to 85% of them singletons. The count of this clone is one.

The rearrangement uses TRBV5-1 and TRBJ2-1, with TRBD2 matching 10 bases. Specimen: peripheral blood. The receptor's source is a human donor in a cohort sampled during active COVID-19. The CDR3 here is CASSCPSGSLDEQFF. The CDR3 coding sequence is TGCGCCAGCAGCTGTCCTAGCGGGAGTTTAGATGAGCAGTTCTTC.